Presented here are 6 T cell receptor beta chains from one specimen sequenced in a study of breast tumors, draining lymph nodes, adjacent tissues. The lymph nodes were axillary draining lymph nodes from breast cancer patients. One entry per CDR3 protein, called by TCRdb with MiXCR from the multiplex PCR reads. The table lists 100,000 or so distinct CDR3 sequences, less than 25% of them singletons. Sequenced material: axillary lymph node tissue. Receptor source: a female donor with breast cancer. Some clones in this sample may be carry-over from other donors' samples.

This clonotype was recorded at least ten times. The chain uses TRBV12-5 and TRBJ2-1; D is uncertain. V was cut by 7 bases and J by 0 bases, with 16 bases left in between. In germline, CDR1 is LGHNT, CDR2 FRNRAP. This CDR3 spans 16 amino acids. CDR3: CASARVPPSSYNEQFF. As DNA, the CDR3 is TGTGCTAGTGCCCGTGTGCCACCGAGCTCCTACAATGAGCAGTTCTTC.

This clonotype appeared many times. The chain joins TRBV7-2 to TRBJ2-2, with 12 bases identical to TRBD2. The CDR3 is 17 amino acids. V trimming: 5 bases; J trimming: 7 bases; junction bases outside the gene matches: 11. Germline V gene lookup returns CDR1 SGHTA and CDR2 FQGNSA. The chain's CDR3 is CASSANPGLAGGGELFF. The CDR3 nucleotides read TGTGCCAGCAGCGCGAACCCGGGACTAGCGGGTGGCGGGGAGCTGTTTTTT. Based on the CDR3 plus reference TRBV7-2 and TRBJ2-2, the full variable domain is GAGVSQSPSNKVTEKGKDVELRCDPISGHTALYWYRQSLGQGLEFLIYFQGNSAPDKSGLPSDRFSAERTGGSVSTLTIQRTQQEDSAVYLCASSANPGLAGGGELFFGEGSRLTVL.

In regard to this clonotype: This may stem from a read error, because a much larger clone lies one nucleotide away. The J gene is TRBJ2-2, the V gene TRBV7-7; TRBD1 matches 8 bases. J gave up 6 bases and V 5 bases, and 8 bases lay outside the gene matches. Germline CDR1 is SSHAT and CDR2 is FNYEAQ (reference sequence). The CDR3 extends over 15 amino acids. Written as DNA, the CDR3 is TGTGCCAGCAGCCGCGACAGGGGTGGCGCCGGGGAGCTGTTTTTT. Protein product: CASSRDRGGAGELFF.

This clonotype was recorded many times. The V gene is TRBV20-1, the J gene TRBJ2-7; perhaps D is TRBD1 or TRBD2 (5 bases each). Trimming took 1 base from V and 5 from J, leaving 18 bases between them. The CDR3 has 15 amino acids. CDR1 and CDR2 (germline): DFQATT, SNEGSKA (reference sequence). The CDR3 bases are TGCAGTGCTAGAGTATTCCCTACCGTGGGGGACGAGCAGTACTTC. Translation gives CSARVFPTVGDEQYF.

This clonotype was recorded at least ten times. Here the CDR3 DNA reads TGTGCCAGCCAGGTCTCTGGAAACACCATATATTTT. It codes for CASQVSGNTIYF. This chain uses TRBV2 with TRBJ1-3; D is ambiguous. Trimming removed 8 bases from V and 0 bases from J, with 5 bases in between. This CDR3 has 12 residues. Germline-derived CDR1 and CDR2 are SNHLY and FYNNEI.

This clonotype was seen at least ten times. The chain employs TRBV5-1 and TRBJ2-7, with 9 bases fitting TRBD1. After removal of 6 bases from V and 2 bases from J, the junction contained 9 bases not matched to a gene. The CDR3 is made up of 15 amino acids. The germline V gene encodes CDR1 SGHRS and CDR2 YFSETQ. CDR3 sequence reads: CASKDSGTGPYEQYF. CDR3 nucleotide sequence: TGCGCCAGCAAAGACTCCGGGACAGGGCCCTACGAGCAGTACTTC. Based on the CDR3 plus reference TRBV5-1 and TRBJ2-7, the full variable domain is KAGVTQTPRYLIKTRGQQVTLSCSPISGHRSVSWYQQTPGQGLQFLFEYFSETQRNKGNFPGRFSGRQFSNSRSEMNVSTLELGDSALYLCASKDSGTGPYEQYFGPGTRLTVT.